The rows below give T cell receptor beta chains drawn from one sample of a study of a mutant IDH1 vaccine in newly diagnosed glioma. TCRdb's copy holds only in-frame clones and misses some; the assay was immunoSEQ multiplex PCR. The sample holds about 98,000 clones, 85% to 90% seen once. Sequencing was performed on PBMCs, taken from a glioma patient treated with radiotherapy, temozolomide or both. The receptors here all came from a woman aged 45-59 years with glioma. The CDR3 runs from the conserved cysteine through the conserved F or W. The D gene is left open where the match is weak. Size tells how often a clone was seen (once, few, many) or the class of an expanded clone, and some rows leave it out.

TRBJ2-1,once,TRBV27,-,CAVSLSSYNEQFF,TGTGCCGTTAGCCTGAGTTCCTACAATGAGCAGTTCTTC
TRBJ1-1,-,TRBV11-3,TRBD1,CASSLDPGGEAFF,TGTGCCAGCAGCTTAGATCCAGGGGGTGAAGCTTTCTTT
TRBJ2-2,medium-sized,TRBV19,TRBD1,CASSIHRGPGELFF,TGTGCCAGTAGTATTCACAGGGGGCCGGGGGAGCTGTTTTTT
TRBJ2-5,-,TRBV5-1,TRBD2,CASSPRTSQETQYF,TGCGCCAGCAGCCCCAGGACTAGTCAAGAGACCCAGTACTTC
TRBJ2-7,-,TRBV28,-,CASSPGTIYEQYF,TGTGCCAGCAGTCCCGGGACAATCTACGAGCAGTACTTC
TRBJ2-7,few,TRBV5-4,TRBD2,CASSSGTSGYPYEQYF,TGTGCCAGCAGTTCCGGGACTAGCGGGTACCCCTACGAGCAGTACTTC
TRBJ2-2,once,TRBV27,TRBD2,CASGGLAEFPNTGELFF,TGTGCCAGCGGGGGACTAGCGGAGTTCCCGAACACCGGGGAGCTGTTTTTT
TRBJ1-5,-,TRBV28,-,CASRSTGFYSNQPQHF,TGTGCCAGCAGAAGTACAGGGTTCTATAGCAATCAGCCCCAGCATTTT
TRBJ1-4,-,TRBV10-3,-,CAISSFMQGNEKLFF,TGTGCCATATCCTCATTTATGCAAGGTAATGAAAAACTGTTTTTT
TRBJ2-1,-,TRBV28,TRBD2,CATRSGTSSTYNEQFF,TGTGCCACCCGGTCCGGGACTAGTTCGACCTACAATGAGCAGTTCTTC
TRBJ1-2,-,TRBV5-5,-,CASSIDRGPGYGYTF,TGTGCCAGCAGCATTGATCGGGGGCCGGGCTATGGCTACACCTTC
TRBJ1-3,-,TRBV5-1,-,CASSVQGLPSGNTIYF,TGCGCCAGCAGCGTACAGGGCTTACCCTCTGGAAACACCATATATTTT
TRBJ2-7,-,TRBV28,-,CASSLREVVEQYF,TGTGCCAGCAGTTTGAGGGAAGTTGTCGAGCAGTACTTC
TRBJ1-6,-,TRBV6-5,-,CASSYKDTLYNSPLHF,TGTGCCAGCAGTTATAAGGATACCCTTTATAATTCACCCCTCCACTTT
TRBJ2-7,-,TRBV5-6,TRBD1,CASSRDRGPYEQYF,TGTGCCAGCAGCCGGGACAGGGGGCCCTACGAGCAGTACTTC
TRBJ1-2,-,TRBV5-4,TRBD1,CASSLKGQGKGYTF,TGTGCCAGCAGCTTGAAGGGACAGGGAAAAGGCTACACCTTC
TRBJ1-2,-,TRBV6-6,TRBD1,CASQTVGQGSSYTF,TGTGCCAGCCAAACGGTGGGACAGGGTAGTAGCTACACCTTC
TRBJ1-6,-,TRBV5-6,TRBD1,CASSLTTGGATPLHF,TGTGCCAGCAGCTTAACTACAGGGGGCGCAACACCCCTCCACTTT
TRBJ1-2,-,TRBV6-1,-,CASSHDRPYGYTF,TGTGCCAGCAGTCATGACAGGCCCTATGGCTACACCTTC
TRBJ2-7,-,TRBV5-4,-,CASSLGANYEQYF,TGTGCCAGCAGCTTGGGCGCCAACTACGAGCAGTACTTC
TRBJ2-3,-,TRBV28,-,CASSLQGADTQYF,TGTGCCAGCAGTTTGCAGGGAGCAGATACGCAGTATTTT
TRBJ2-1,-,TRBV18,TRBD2,CASSPGTSGSYNEQFF,TGTGCCAGCTCCCCCGGGACTAGCGGATCCTACAATGAGCAGTTCTTC